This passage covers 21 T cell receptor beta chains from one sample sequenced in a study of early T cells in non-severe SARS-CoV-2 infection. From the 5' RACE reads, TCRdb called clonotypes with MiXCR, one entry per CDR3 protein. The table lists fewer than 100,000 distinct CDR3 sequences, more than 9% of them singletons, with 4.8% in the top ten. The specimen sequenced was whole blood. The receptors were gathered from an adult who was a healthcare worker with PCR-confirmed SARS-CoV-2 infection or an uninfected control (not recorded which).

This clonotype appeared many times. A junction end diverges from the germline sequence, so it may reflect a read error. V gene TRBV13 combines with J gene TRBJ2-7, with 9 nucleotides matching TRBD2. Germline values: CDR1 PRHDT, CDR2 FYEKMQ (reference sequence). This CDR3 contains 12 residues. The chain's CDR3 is CASSLGASGITF. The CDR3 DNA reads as TGTGCCAGCAGCTTAGGCGCTAGCGGGATTACCTTC. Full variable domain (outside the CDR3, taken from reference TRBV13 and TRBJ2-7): AAGVIQSPRHLIKEKRETATLKCYPIPRHDTVYWYQQGPGQDPQFLISFYEKMQSDKGSIPDRFSAQQFSDYHSELNMSSLELGDSALYFCASSLGASGITFGPGTRLTVT.

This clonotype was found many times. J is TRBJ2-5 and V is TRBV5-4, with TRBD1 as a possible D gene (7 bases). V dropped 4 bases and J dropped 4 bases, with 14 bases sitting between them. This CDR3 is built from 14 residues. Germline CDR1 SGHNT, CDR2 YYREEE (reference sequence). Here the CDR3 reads CASSLRQGGETQYF. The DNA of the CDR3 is TGTGCCAGCAGCCTAAGACAGGGAGGAGAGACCCAGTACTTC.

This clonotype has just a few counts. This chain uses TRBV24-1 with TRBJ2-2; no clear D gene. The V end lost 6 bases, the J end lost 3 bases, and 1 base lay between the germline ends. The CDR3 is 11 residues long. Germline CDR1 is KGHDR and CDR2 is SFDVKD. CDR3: CATSHTGELFF. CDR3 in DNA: TGTGCCACCAGTCACACCGGGGAGCTGTTTTTT.

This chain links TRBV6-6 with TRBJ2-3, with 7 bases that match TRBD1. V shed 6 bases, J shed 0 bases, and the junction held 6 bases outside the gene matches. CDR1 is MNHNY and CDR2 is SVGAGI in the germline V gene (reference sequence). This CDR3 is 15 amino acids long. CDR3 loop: CASRPPGQSTDTQYF. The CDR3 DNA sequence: TGTGCCAGCAGACCCCCGGGACAGAGCACAGATACGCAGTATTTT.

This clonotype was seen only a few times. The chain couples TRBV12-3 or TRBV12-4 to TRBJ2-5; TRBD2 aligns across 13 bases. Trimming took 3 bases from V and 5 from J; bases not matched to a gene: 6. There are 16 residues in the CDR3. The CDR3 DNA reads TGTGCCAGCAGTTTCTCGGGACTAGCGGGAATGGAGACCCAGTACTTC. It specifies CASSFSGLAGMETQYF.

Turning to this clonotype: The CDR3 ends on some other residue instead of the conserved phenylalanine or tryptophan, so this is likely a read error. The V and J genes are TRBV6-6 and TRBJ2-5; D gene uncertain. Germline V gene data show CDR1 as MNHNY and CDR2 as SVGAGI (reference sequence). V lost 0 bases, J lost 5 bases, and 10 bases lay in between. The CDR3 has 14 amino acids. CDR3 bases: TGTGCCAGCAGTTACTCAACCGTGGTGGAGACCCAGTACTCC. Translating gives CASSYSTVVETQYS.

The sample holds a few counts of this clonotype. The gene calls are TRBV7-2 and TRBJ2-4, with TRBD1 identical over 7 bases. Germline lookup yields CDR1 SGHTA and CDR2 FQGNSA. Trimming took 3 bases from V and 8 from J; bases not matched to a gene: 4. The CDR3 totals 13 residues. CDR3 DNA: TGTGCCAGCAGCTTGACAGGGCGATACATTCAGTACTTC. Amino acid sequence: CASSLTGRYIQYF.

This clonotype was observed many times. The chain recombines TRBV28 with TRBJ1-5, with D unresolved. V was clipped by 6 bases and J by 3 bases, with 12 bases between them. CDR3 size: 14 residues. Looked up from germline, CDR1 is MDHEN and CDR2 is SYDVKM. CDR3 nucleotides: TGTGCCAGCAGACTCGGGATCTCCAATCAGCCCCAGCATTTT. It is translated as CASRLGISNQPQHF.

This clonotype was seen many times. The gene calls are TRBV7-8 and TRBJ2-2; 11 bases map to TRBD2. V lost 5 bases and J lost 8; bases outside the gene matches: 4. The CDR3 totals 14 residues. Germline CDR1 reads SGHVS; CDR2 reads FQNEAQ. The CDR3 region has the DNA TGTGCCAGCAGCCCCCGGACTAGCGGGGGGGAGCTGTTTTTT. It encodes CASSPRTSGGELFF.

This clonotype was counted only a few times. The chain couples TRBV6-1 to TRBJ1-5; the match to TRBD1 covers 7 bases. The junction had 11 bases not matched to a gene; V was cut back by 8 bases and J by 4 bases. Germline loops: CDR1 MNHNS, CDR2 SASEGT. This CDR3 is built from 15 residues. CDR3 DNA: TGTGCCAGCTCGAAGGAGGCAGGGGGAAATCAGCCCCAGCATTTT. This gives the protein CASSKEAGGNQPQHF.

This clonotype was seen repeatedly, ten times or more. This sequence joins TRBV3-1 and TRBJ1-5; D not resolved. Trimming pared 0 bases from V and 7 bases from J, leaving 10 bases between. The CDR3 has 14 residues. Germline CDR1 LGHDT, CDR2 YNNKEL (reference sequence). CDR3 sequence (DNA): TGTGCCAGCAGCCAAGATTCGGGTGGCCAGCCCCAGCATTTT. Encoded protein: CASSQDSGGQPQHF.

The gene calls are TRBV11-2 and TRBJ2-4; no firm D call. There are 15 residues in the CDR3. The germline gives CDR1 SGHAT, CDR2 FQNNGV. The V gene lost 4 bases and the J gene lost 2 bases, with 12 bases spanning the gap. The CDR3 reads CASSSLALTKNIQYF. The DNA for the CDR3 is TGTGCCAGCAGCTCACTCGCTTTGACCAAAAACATTCAGTACTTC. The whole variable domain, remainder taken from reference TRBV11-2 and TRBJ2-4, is EAGVAQSPRYKIIEKRQSVAFWCNPISGHATLYWYQQILGQGPKLLIQFQNNGVVDDSQLPKDRFSAERLKGVDSTLKIQPAKLEDSAVYLCASSSLALTKNIQYFGAGTRLSVL.

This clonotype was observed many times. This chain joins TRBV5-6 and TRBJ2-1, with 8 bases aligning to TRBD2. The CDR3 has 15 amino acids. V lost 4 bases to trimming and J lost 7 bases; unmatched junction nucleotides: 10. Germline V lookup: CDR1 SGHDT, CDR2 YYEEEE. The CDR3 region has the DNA TGTGCCAGCAGCCTCTCTCCGGGACTAGGGAATGAGCAGTTCTTC. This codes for CASSLSPGLGNEQFF.

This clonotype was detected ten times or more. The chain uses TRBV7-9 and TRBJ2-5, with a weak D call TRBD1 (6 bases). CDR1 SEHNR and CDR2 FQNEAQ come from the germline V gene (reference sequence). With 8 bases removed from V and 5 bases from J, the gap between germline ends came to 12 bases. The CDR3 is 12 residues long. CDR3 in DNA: TGTGCCAGCGGGGGCGCGGGTGAGACCCAGTACTTC. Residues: CASGGAGETQYF.

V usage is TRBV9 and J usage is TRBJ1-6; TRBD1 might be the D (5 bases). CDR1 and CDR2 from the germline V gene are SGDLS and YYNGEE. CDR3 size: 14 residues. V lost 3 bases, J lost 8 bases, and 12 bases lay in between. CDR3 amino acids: CASSAGTADSPLHF. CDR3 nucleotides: TGTGCCAGCAGCGCCGGGACGGCTGATTCACCCCTCCACTTT.

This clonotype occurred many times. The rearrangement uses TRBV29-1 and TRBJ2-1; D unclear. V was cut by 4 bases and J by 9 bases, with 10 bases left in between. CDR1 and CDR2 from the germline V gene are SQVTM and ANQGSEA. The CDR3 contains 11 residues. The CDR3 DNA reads TGCAGCGTTGTTTCGGGCGGTGAGCAGTTCTTC. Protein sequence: CSVVSGGEQFF.

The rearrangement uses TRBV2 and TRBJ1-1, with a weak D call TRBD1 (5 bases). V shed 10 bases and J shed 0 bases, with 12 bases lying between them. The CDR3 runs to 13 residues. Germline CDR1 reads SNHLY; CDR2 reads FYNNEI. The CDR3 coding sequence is TGTGCCACCAAGACGGACATGAACACTGAAGCTTTCTTT. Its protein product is CATKTDMNTEAFF.

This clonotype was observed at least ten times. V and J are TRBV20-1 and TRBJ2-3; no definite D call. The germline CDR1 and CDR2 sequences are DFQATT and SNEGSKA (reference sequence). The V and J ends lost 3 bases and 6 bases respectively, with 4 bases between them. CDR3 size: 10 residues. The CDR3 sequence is CSAREDTQYF. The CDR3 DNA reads TGCAGTGCTAGGGAGGATACGCAGTATTTT.

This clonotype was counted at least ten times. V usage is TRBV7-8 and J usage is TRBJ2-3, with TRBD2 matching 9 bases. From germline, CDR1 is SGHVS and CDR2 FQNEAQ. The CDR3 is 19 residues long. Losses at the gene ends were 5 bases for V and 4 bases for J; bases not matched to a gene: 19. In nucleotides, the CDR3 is TGTGCCAGCAGCCTTAGCGGGGGCGGGAGGACTATCGGCGCAGATACGCAGTATTTT. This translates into CASSLSGGGRTIGADTQYF.

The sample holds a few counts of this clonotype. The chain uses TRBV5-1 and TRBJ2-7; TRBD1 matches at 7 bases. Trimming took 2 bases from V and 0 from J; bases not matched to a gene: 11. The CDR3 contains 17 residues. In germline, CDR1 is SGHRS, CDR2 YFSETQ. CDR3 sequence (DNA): TGCGCCAGCAGCTTAAGCGCCACCTCAGGGGGCTCCTACGAGCAGTACTTC. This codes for CASSLSATSGGSYEQYF. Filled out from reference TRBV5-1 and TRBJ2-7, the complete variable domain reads KAGVTQTPRYLIKTRGQQVTLSCSPISGHRSVSWYQQTPGQGLQFLFEYFSETQRNKGNFPGRFSGRQFSNSRSEMNVSTLELGDSALYLCASSLSATSGGSYEQYFGPGTRLTVT.

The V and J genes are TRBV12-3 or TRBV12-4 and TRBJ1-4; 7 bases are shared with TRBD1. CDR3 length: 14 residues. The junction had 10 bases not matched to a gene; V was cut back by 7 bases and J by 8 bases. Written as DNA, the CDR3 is TGTGCCAGCACCGCCGGGACAGAGAAAGAAAAACTGTTTTTT. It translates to CASTAGTEKEKLFF.